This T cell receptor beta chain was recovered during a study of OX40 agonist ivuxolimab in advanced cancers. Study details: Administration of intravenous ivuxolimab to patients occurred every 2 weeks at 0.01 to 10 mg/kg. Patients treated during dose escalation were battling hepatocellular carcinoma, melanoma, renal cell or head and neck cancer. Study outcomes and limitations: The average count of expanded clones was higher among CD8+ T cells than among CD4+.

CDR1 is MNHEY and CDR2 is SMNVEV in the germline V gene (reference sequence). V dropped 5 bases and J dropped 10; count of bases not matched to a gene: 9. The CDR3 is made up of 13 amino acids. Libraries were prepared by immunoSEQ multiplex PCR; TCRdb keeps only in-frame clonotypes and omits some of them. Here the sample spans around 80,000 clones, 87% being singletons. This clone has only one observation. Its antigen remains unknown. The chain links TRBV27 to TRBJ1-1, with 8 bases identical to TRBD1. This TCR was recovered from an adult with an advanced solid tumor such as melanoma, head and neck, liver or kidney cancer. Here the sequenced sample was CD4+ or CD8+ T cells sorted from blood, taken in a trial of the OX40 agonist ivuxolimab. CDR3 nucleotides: TGTGCCAGCAGTAGGCCAGGGGGCGCGTCAGCTTTCTTT. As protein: CASSRPGGASAFF.